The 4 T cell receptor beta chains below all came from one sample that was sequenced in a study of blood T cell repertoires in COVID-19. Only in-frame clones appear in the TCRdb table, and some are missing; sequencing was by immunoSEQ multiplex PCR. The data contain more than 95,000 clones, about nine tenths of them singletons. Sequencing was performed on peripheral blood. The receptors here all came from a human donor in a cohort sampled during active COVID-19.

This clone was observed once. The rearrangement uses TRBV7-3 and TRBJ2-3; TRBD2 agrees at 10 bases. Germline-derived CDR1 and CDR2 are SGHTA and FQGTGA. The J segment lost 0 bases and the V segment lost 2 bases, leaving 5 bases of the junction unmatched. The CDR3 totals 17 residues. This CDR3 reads CASSLLASGGSTDTQYF. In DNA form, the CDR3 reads TGTGCCAGCAGCTTATTAGCTAGCGGGGGTAGCACAGATACGCAGTATTTT. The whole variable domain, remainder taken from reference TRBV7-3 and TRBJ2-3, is GAGVSQTPSNKVTEKGKYVELRCDPISGHTALYWYRQSLGQGPEFLIYFQGTGAADDSGLPNDRFFAVRPEGSVSTLKIQRTERGDSAVYLCASSLLASGGSTDTQYFGPGTRLTVL.

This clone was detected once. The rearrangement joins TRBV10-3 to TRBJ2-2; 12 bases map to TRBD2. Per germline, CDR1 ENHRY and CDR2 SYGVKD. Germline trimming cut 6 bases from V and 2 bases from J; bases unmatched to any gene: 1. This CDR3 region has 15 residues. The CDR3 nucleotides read TGTGCCATCAGGACTAGCGGGGGTAACACCGGGGAGCTGTTTTTT. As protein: CAIRTSGGNTGELFF.

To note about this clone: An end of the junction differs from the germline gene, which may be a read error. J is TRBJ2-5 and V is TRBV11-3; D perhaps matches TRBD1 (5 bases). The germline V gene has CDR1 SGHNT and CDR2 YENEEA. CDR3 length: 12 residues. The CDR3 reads CASGAQQGTQYF. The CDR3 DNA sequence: TGTGCCAGCGGGGCCCAGCAAGGGACCCAGTACTTC.

The CDR3 reads CASSHVAGSYEQYF. CDR3 coding DNA: TGTGCCAGCAGCCATGTGGCGGGCTCCTACGAGCAGTACTTC. The chain has TRBV5-5 and TRBJ2-7; tentatively, D is TRBD2 (5 bases). V lost 4 bases and J lost 0, with 11 bases in between. CDR1 is SGHKS and CDR2 is YYEKEE in the germline V gene (reference sequence). The CDR3 extends over 14 amino acids.